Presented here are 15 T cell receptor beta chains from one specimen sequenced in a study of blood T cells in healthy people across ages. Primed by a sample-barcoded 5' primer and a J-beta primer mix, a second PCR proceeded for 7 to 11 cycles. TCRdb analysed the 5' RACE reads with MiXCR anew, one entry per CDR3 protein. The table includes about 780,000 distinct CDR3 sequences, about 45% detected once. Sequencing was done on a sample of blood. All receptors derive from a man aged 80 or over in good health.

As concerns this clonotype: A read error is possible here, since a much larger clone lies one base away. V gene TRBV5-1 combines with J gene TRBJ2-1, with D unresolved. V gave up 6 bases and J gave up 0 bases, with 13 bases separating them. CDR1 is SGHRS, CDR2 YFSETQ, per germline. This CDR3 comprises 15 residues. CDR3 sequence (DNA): TGCGCCAGCACACCCAGCCCGAGCTCCTACAATGAGCAGTTCTTC. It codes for CASTPSPSSYNEQFF.

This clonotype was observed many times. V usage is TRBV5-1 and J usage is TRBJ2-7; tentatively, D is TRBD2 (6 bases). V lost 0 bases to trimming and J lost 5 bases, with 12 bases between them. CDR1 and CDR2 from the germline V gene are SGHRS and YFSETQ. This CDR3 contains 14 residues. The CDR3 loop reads CASSLGLEFDEQYF. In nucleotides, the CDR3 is TGCGCCAGCAGCTTGGGACTAGAGTTCGACGAGCAGTACTTC. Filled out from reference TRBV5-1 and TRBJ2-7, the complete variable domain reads KAGVTQTPRYLIKTRGQQVTLSCSPISGHRSVSWYQQTPGQGLQFLFEYFSETQRNKGNFPGRFSGRQFSNSRSEMNVSTLELGDSALYLCASSLGLEFDEQYFGPGTRLTVT.

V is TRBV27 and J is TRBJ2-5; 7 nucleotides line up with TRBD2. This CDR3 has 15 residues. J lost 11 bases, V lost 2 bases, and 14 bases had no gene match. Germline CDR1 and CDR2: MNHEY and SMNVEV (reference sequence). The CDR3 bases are TGTGCCAGCAGTTTAGCGGGAGTGAAGGACAATGAGCAGTACTTC. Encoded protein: CASSLAGVKDNEQYF.

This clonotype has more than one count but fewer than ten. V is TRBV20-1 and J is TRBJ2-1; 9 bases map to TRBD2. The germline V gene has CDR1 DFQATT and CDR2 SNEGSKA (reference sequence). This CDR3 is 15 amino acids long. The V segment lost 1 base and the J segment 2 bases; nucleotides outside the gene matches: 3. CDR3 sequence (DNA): TGCAGTGCTAGAGTCCCTAGCGGGACCTACAATGAGCAGTTCTTC. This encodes CSARVPSGTYNEQFF.

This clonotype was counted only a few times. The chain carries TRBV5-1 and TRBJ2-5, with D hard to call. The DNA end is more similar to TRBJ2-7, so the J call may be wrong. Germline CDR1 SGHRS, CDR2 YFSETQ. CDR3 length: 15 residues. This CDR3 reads CASSLDGSIAYEQYF. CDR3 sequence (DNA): TGCGCCAGCAGCTTGGACGGCAGTATCGCCTACGAGCAGTACTTC.

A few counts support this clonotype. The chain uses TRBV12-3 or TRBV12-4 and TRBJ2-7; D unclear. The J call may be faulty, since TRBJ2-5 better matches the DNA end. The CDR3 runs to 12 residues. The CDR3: CASSLSMRTQYF. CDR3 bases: TGTGCCAGCAGCCTGAGTATGCGGACCCAGTACTTC.

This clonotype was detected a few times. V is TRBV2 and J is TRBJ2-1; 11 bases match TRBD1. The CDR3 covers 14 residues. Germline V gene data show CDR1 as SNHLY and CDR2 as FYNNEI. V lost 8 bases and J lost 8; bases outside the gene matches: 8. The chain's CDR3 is CASDRDRGTDEQFF. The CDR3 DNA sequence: TGTGCCAGCGACAGGGACAGGGGGACTGATGAGCAGTTCTTC.

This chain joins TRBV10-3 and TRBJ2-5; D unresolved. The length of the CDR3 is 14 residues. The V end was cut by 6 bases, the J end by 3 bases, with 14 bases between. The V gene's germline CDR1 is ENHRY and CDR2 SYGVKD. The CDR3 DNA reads TGTGCCATCAGAGGTCAGGACCGCGAAGAGACCCAGTACTTC. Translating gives CAIRGQDREETQYF.

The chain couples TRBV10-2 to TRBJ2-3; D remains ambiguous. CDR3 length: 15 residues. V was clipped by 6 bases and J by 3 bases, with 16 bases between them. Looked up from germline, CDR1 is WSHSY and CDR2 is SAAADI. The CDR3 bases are TGCGCCAGCAGGATCTCACGATACCTTACAGATACGCAGTATTTT. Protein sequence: CASRISRYLTDTQYF.

The CDR3 DNA reads TGCAGTGCTAGCGGGGATGTTTCCGGGGAGCTGTTTTTT. This encodes CSASGDVSGELFF. The gene calls are TRBV20-1 and TRBJ2-2, with a weak D call TRBD2 (5 bases). Germline loops: CDR1 DFQATT, CDR2 SNEGSKA (reference sequence). This CDR3 is 13 amino acids long. Trimming removed 3 bases from V and 6 bases from J, with 11 bases in between.

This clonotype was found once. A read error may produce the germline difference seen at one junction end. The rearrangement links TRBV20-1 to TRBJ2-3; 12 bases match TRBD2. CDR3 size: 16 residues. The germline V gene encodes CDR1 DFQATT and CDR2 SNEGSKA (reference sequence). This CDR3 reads CSTRDLTSGRPDTQYF. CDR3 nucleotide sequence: TGCAGTACTAGAGACCTGACTAGCGGGAGACCAGATACGCAGTATTTT.

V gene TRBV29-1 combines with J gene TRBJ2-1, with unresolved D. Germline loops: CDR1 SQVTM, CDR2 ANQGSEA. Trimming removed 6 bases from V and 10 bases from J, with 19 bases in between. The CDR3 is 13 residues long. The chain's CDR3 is CSVAGATGYEQFF. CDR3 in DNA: TGCAGCGTAGCTGGCGCGACGGGCTACGAGCAGTTCTTC.

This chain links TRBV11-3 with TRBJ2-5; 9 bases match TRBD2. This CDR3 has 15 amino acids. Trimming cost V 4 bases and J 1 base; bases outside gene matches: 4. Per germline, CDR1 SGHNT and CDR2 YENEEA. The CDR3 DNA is TGTGCCAGCAGCTCGACTAGCGGCCTCCAAGAGACCCAGTACTTC. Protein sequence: CASSSTSGLQETQYF.

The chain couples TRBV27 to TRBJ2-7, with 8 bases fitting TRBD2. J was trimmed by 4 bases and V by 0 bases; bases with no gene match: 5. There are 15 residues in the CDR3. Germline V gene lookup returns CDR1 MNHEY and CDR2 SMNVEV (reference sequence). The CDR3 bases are TGTGCCAGCAGTTTATCGTCTAGCGGGTTTTACGAGCAGTACTTC. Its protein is CASSLSSSGFYEQYF.

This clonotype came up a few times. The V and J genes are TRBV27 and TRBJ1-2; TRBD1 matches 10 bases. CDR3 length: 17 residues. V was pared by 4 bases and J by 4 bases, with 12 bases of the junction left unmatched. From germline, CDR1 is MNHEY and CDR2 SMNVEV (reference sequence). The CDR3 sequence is CASSSSRDRGVSYGYTF. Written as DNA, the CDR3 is TGTGCCAGCAGTTCGTCCCGGGACAGGGGTGTAAGCTATGGCTACACCTTC.